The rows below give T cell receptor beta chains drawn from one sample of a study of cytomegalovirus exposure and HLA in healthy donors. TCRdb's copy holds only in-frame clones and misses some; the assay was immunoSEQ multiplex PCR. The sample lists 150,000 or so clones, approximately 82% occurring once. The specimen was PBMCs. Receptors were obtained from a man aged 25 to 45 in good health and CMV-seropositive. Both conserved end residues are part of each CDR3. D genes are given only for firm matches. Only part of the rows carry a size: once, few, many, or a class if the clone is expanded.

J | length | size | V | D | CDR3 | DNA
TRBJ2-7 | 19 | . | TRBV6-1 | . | CASSDYETPDRTWFHEQYF | TGTGCCAGCAGTGATTACGAAACCCCCGACAGAACTTGGTTTCACGAGCAGTACTTC
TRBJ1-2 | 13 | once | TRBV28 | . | CASSLGLSYGYTF | TGTGCCAGCAGTTTAGGGCTTAGCTATGGCTACACCTTC
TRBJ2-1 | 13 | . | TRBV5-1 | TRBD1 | CASSEGQYNEQFF | TGCGCCAGCAGCGAGGGACAGTACAATGAACAGTTCTTC
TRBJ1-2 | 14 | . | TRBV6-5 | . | CASSEGPGNYGYTF | TGTGCCAGCAGTGAAGGGCCGGGGAACTATGGCTACACCTTC
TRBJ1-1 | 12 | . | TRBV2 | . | CASSAVYTEAFF | TGTGCCAGCAGTGCAGTTTACACTGAAGCTTTCTTT
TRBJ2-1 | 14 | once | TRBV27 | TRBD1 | CARLGQDIHNEQFF | TGTGCCAGGTTGGGACAGGATATCCACAATGAGCAGTTCTTC
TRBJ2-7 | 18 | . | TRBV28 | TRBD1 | CASSFYTGTGDGSYEQYF | TGTGCCAGCAGTTTTTATACCGGGACAGGGGACGGCTCCTACGAGCAGTACTTC
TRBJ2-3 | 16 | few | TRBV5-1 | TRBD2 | CASKPQPGLAVDTQYF | TGCGCCAGCAAACCCCAACCGGGACTAGCGGTAGATACGCAGTATTTT
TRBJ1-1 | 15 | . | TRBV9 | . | CASSVGPGVNTEAFF | TGTGCCAGCAGCGTAGGACCGGGGGTGAACACTGAAGCTTTCTTT
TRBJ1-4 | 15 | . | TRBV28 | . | CASIPRGTANEKLFF | TGTGCCAGCATTCCGAGGGGGACGGCTAATGAAAAACTGTTTTTT
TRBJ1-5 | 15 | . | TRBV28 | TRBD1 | CASSAGGTSNQPQHF | TGTGCCAGCAGCGCAGGGGGCACTAGCAATCAGCCCCAGCATTTT
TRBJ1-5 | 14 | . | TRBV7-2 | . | CASSFSGANQPQHF | TGTGCCAGCAGCTTCAGCGGGGCCAATCAGCCCCAGCATTTT
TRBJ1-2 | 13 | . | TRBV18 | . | CASSPRRDSGYTF | TGTGCCAGCTCACCACGGAGGGATAGTGGCTACACCTTC
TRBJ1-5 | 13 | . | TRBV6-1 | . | CASSSQSNQPQHF | TGTGCCAGCAGCTCCCAGAGCAATCAGCCCCAGCATTTT
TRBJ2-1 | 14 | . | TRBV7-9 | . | CASSSDSSYNEQFF | TGTGCCAGCAGCTCCGATAGCTCCTACAATGAGCAGTTCTTC
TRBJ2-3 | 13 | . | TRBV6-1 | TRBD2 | CASTGGKTDTQYF | TGTGCCAGCACGGGAGGGAAGACAGATACGCAGTATTTT